Listed below are T cell receptor beta chains from one sample, sequenced in a study of tumor and adjacent non-tumor tissue in lung cancer. A single record per CDR3 protein comes from TCRdb applying MiXCR to the multiplex PCR reads. Found here are some 84,000 distinct CDR3 sequences, 61% of them singletons; the top ten hold 15%. The sequenced material came from lung tumor tissue. All receptors derive from a man between 65 and 85 years old with non-small cell lung cancer. The CDR3 runs from the conserved cysteine through the conserved F or W. A D gene is named only where the DNA matches it firmly. Size values are once, few and many counts, or a class for expanded clones, and some rows have none.

V	D	size	J	DNA	CDR3
TRBV6-6	TRBD1	-	TRBJ2-2	TGTGCCGGATCTGGACAGGGGGTATCCGGGGGGCTGTTTTTT	CAGSGQGVSGGLFF
TRBV29-1	-	-	TRBJ2-7	TGCAGCGTTGAAGCCTGGCAGGGGCCCCTCTCCTACGAGCAATACTTC	CSVEAWQGPLSYEQYF
TRBV28	-	-	TRBJ2-7	TGTGCCAGCAGTTTATCAGGAGCTGAGGAGCAGTGCTTC	CASSLSGAEEQCF
TRBV11-2	-	few	TRBJ2-5	TGTGCCAGTAGCTGGACCAGGATAGGCCATGAGACCCAGTACTTC	CASSWTRIGHETQYF
TRBV10-3	-	-	TRBJ2-1	TGTTCCATCAGTGAGTCGACATTGGAGCAGTTCTTC	CSISESTLEQFF
TRBV29-1	-	few	TRBJ2-3	TGCATCTACAGTGCACGTACAAATACGCAGTATTTT	CIYSARTNTQYF
TRBV19	TRBD2	few	TRBJ2-3	TGTGCCAGTAGAAGCTGGATCGGGACTAGCGTCACAGATACGCAGTATTTT	CASRSWIGTSVTDTQYF
TRBV29-1	-	many	TRBJ2-3	TGCAGCGTTGAATTTCTCGAGGAGGGAGTAGATACGCAGTATTTT	CSVEFLEEGVDTQYF
TRBV29-1	-	many	TRBJ2-1	TGCAGCGTTGCGTTATACAATGAGCAGTTCTTC	CSVALYNEQFF
TRBV7-9	-	-	TRBJ1-1	TGTGCCAGCAGCACACCAGGCAGGACTCAAGCTTTCTTT	CASSTPGRTQAFF
TRBV11-2	-	-	TRBJ2-1	TGTGCCAGTAGCTTAGTTCTGGGGCCGTACAATGGGCAGTTCTTC	CASSLVLGPYNGQFF